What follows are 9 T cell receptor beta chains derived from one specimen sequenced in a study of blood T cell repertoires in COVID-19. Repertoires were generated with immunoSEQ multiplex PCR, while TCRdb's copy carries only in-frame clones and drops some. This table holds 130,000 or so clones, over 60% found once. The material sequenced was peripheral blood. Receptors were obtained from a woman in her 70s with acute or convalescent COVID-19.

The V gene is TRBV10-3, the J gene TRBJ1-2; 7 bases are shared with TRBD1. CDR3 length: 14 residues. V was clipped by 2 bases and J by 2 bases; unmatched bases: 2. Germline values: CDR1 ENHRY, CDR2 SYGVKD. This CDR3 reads CAISEMTGNYGYTF. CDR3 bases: TGTGCCATCAGTGAGATGACAGGGAACTATGGCTACACCTTC.

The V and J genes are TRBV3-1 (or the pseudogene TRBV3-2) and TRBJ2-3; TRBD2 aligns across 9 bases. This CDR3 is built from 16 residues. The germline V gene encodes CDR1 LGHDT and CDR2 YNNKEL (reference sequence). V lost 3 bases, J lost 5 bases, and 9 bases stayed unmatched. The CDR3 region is CASSHQRGANLDTQYF. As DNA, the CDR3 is TGTGCCAGCAGCCACCAGCGGGGGGCCAACCTAGATACGCAGTATTTT.

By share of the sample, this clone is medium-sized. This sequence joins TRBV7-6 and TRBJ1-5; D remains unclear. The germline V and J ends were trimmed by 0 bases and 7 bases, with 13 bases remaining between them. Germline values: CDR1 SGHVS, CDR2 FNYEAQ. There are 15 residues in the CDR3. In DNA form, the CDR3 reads TGTGCCAGCAGCTTAGCGGCAGGAAAAGAACAGCCCCAGCATTTT. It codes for CASSLAAGKEQPQHF.

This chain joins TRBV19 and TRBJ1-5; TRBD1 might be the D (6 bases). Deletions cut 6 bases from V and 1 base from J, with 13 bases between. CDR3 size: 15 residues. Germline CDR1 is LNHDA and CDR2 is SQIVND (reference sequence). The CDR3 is CASRWGQPSNQPQHF. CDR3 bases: TGTGCCAGTAGATGGGGGCAGCCCAGCAATCAGCCCCAGCATTTT.

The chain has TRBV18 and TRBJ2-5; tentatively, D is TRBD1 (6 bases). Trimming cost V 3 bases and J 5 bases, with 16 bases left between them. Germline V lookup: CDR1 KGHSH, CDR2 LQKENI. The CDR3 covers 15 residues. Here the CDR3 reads CASSPSPNQGETQYF. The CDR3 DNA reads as TGTGCCAGCTCACCGTCACCGAATCAGGGGGAGACCCAGTACTTC.

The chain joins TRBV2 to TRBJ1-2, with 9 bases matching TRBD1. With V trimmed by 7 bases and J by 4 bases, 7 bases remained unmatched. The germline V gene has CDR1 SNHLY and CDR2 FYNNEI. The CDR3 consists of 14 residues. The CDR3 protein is CASTRTGAFYGYTF. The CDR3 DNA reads TGTGCCAGCACCAGGACAGGGGCGTTCTATGGCTACACCTTC.

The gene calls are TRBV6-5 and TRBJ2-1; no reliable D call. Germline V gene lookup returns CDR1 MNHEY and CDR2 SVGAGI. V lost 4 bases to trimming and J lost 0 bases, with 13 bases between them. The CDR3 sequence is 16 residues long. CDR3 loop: CASSSAGPSSYNEQFF. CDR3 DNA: TGTGCCAGCAGTTCGGCAGGCCCGAGCTCCTACAATGAGCAGTTCTTC.

CDR3 sequence: CASSLGGEAFF. CDR3 nucleotides: TGTGCCAGCAGTTTGGGGGGGGAAGCTTTCTTT. This chain uses TRBV28 with TRBJ1-1, with a possible D match to TRBD1 (5 bases). This CDR3 has 11 amino acids. The germline gives CDR1 MDHEN, CDR2 SYDVKM. Trimming removed 3 bases at V and 8 bases at J, with 7 bases between.

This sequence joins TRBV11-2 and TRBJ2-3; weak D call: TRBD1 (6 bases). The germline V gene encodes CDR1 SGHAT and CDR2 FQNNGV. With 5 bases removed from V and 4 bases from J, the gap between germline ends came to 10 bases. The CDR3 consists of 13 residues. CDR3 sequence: CASSQDSPDTQYF. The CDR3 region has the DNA TGTGCCAGCAGCCAGGACAGCCCAGATACGCAGTATTTT.